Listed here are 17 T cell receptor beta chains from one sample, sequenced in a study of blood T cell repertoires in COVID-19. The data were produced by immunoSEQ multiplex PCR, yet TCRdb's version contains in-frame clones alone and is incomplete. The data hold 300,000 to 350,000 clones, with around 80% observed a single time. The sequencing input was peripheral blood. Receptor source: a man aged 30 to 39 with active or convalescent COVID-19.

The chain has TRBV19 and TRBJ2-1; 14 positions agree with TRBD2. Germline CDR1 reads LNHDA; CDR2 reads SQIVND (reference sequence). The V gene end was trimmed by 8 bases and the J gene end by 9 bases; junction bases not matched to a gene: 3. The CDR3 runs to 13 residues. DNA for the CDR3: TGTGCCAGTCGGACTAGCGGGAGGAGTGAGCAGTTCTTC. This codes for CASRTSGRSEQFF. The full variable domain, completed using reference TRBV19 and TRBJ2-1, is DGGITQSPKYLFRKEGQNVTLSCEQNLNHDAMYWYRQDPGQGLRLIYYSQIVNDFQKGDIAEGYSVSREKKESFPLTVTSAQKNPTAFYLCASRTSGRSEQFFGPGTRLTVL.

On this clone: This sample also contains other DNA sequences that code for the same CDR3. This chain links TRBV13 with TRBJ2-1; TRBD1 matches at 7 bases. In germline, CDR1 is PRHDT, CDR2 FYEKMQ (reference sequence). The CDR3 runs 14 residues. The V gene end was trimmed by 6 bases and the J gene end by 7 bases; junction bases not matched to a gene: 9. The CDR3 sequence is CASRATGPGNEQFF. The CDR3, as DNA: TGTGCCAGCAGGGCGACAGGGCCTGGTAATGAGCAGTTCTTC.

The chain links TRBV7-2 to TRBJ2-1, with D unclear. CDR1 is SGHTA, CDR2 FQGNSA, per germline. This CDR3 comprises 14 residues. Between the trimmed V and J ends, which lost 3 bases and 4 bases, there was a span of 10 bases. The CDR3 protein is CASSFLGLYNEQFF. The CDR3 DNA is TGTGCCAGCAGCTTTCTAGGCCTATACAATGAGCAGTTCTTC.

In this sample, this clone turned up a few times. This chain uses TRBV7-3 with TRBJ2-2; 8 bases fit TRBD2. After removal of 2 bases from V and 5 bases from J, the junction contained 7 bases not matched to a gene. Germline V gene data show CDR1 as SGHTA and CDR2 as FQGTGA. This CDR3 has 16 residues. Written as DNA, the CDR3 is TGTGCCAGCAGCTTAGGGATAGCGGGAAATACCGGGGAGCTGTTTTTT. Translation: CASSLGIAGNTGELFF.

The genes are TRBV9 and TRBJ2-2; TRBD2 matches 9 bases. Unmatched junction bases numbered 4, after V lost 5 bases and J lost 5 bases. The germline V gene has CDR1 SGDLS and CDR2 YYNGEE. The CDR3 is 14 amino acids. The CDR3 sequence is CASRAGLATGELFF. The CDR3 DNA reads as TGTGCCAGCAGGGCGGGACTAGCTACCGGGGAGCTGTTTTTT.

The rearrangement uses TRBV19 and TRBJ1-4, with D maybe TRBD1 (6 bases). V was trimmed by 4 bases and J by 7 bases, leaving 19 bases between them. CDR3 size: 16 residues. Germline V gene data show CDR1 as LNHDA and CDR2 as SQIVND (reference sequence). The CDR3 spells CASSNLNYRESEKLFF. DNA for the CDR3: TGTGCCAGTAGTAACTTGAACTACAGGGAGAGTGAAAAACTGTTTTTT. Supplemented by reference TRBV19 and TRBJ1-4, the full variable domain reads DGGITQSPKYLFRKEGQNVTLSCEQNLNHDAMYWYRQDPGQGLRLIYYSQIVNDFQKGDIAEGYSVSREKKESFPLTVTSAQKNPTAFYLCASSNLNYRESEKLFFGSGTQLSVL.

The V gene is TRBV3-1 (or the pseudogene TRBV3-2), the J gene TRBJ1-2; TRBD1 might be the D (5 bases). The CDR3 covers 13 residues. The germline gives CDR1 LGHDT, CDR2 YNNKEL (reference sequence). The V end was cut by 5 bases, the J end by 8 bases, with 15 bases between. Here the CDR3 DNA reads TGTGCCAGCAGCGGCTCAGGGTCGCGGGGCTACACCTTC. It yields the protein CASSGSGSRGYTF.

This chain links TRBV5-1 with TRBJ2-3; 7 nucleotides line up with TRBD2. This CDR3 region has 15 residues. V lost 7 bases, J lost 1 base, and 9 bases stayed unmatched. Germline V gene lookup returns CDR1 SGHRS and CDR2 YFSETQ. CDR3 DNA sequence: TGCGCCAGCTGCACAATGGGGAGGGGCACAGATACGCAGTATTTT. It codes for CASCTMGRGTDTQYF.

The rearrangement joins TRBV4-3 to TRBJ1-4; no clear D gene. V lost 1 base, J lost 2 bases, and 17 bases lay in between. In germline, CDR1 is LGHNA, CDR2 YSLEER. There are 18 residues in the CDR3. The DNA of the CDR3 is TGCGCCAGCAGCCAAGGGTCTGGGCTAAGTAGGACTAATGAAAAACTGTTTTTT. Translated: CASSQGSGLSRTNEKLFF.

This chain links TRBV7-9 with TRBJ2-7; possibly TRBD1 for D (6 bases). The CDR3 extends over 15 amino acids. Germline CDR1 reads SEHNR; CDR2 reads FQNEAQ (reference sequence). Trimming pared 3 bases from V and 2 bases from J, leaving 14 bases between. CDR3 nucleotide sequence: TGTGCCAGCAGCTTTCAGGGGTTCCTACCCTACGAGCAGTACTTC. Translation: CASSFQGFLPYEQYF.

The CDR3 is CASSPDRAQQKLFF. CDR3 in DNA: TGTGCCTCTTCCCCGGACAGGGCTCAACAAAAACTGTTTTTT. The V and J genes are TRBV19 and TRBJ1-4; 8 bases align to TRBD1. From germline, CDR1 is LNHDA and CDR2 SQIVND (reference sequence). V lost 11 bases to trimming and J lost 9 bases; unmatched junction nucleotides: 14. The CDR3 covers 14 residues.

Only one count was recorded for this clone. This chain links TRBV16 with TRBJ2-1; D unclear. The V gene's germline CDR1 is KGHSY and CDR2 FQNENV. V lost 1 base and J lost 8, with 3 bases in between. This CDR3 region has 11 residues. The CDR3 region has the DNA TGTGCCAGCAGCCAATTATATGAGCAGTTCTTC. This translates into CASSQLYEQFF.

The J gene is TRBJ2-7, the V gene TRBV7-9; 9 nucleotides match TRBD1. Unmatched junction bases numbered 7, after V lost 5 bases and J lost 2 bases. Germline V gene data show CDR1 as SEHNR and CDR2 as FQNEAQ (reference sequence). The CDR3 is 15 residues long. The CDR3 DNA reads TGTGCCAGCAGCCCTTTTCGACAGGGGGCCTACGAGCAGTACTTC. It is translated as CASSPFRQGAYEQYF. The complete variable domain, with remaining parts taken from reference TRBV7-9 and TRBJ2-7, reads DTGVSQNPRHKITKRGQNVTFRCDPISEHNRLYWYRQTLGQGPEFLTYFQNEAQLEKSRLLSDRFSAERPKGSFSTLEIQRTEQGDSAMYLCASSPFRQGAYEQYFGPGTRLTVT.

The CDR3 region has the DNA TGCGCCAGCAGCTTTGGCATTGCAGATACGCAGTATTTT. Amino acid sequence: CASSFGIADTQYF. The chain employs TRBV5-1 and TRBJ2-3; D remains ambiguous. The CDR3 length is 13 residues. The V end was cut by 2 bases, the J end by 4 bases, with 8 bases between. Germline V gene lookup returns CDR1 SGHRS and CDR2 YFSETQ.

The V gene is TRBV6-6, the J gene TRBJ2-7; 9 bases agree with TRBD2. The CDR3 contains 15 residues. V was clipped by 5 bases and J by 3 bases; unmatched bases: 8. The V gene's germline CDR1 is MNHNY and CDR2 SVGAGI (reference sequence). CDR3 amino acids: CASSARLAEGYEQYF. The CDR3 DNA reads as TGTGCCAGCAGTGCTCGACTAGCGGAGGGCTACGAGCAGTACTTC.

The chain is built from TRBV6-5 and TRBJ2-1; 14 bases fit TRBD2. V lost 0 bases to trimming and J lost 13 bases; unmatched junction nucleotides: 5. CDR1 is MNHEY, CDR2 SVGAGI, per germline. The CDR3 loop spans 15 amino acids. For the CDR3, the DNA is TGTGCCAGCAGTTACTCGACTAGCGGGAGGGAGACCCAGTTCTTC. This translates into CASSYSTSGRETQFF.

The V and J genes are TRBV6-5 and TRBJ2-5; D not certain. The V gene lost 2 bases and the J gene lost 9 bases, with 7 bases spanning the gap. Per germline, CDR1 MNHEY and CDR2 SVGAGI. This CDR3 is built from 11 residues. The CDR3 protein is CASSYESAQYF. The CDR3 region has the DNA TGTGCCAGCAGTTACGAGAGTGCCCAGTACTTC.